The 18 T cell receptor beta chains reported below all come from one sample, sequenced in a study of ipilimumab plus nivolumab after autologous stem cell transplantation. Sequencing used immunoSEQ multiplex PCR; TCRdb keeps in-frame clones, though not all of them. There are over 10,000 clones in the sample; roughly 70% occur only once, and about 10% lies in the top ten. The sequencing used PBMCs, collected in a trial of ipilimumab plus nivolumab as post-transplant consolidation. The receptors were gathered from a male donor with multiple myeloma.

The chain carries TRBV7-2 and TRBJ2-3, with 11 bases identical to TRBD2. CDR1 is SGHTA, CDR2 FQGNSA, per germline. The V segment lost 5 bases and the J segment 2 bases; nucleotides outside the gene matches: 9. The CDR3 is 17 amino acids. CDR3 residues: CASSVTSGGGPTDTQYF. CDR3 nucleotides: TGTGCCAGCAGCGTCACTAGCGGGGGCGGACCCACAGATACGCAGTATTTT.

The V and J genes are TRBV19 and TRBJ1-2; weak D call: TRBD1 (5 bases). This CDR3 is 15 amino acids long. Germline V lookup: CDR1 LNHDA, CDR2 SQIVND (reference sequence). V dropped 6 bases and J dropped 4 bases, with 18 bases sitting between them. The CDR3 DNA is TGTGCCAGTAGCGGACCGTCAGGGACTCTCTATGGCTACACCTTC. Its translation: CASSGPSGTLYGYTF.

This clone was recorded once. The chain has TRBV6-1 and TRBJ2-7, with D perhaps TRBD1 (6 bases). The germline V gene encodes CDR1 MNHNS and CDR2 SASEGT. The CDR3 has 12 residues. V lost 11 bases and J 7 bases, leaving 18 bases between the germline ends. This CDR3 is CAARDIRGEQYF. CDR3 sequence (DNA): TGTGCCGCCCGGGACATAAGGGGTGAGCAGTACTTC.

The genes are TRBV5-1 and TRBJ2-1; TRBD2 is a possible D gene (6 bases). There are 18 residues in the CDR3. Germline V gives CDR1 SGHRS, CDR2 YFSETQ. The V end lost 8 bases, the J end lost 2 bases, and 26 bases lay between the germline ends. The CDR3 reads CARALHDGGTEPYNEQFF. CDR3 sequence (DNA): TGCGCCAGGGCCCTACATGATGGGGGGACTGAACCCTACAATGAGCAGTTCTTC.

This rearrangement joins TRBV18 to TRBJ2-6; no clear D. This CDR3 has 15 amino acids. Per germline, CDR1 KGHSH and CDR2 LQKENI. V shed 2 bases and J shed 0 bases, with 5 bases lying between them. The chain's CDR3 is CASSPADSGANVLTF. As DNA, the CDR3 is TGTGCCAGCTCACCAGCAGACTCTGGGGCCAACGTCCTGACTTTC. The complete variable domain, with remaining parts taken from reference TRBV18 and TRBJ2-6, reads NAGVMQNPRHLVRRRGQEARLRCSPMKGHSHVYWYRQLPEEGLKFMVYLQKENIIDESGMPKERFSAEFPKEGPSILRIQQVVRGDSAAYFCASSPADSGANVLTFGAGSRLTVL.

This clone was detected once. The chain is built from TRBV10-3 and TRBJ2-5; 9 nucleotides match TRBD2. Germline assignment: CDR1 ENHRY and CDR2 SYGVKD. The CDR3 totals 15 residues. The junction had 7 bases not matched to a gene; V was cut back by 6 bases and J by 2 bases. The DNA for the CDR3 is TGTGCCATCAGGGGCCTGACTAGCGGTCAAGAGACCCAGTACTTC. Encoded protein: CAIRGLTSGQETQYF.

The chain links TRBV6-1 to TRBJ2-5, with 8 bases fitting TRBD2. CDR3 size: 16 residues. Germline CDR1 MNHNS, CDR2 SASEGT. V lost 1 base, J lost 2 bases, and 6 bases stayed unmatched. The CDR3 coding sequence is TGTGCCAGCAGTGAAGAGGGTAGCGGGGTACAAGAGACCCAGTACTTC. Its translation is CASSEEGSGVQETQYF.

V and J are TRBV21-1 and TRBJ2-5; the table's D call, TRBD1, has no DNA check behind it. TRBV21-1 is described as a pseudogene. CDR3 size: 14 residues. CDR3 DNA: TGTGCCAGCAAGAAACAGGGGGGTGGAGAGACCCAGTACTTC. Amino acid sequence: CASKKQGGGETQYF.

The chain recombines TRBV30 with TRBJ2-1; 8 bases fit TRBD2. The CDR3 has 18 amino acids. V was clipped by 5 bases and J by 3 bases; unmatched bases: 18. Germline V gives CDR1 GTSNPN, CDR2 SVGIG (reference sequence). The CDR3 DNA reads TGTGCCTGGGCCTCCGTCGTTAGGGCGGGGGGTTACTACAATGAGCAGTTCTTC. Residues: CAWASVVRAGGYYNEQFF.

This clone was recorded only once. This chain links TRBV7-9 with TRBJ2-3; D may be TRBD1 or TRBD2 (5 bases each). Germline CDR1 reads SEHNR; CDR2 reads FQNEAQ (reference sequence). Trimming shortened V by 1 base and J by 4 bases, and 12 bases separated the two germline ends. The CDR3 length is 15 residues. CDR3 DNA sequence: TGTGCCAGCAGCTTAGGTCAGGGTAGCGCAGATACGCAGTATTTT. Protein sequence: CASSLGQGSADTQYF.

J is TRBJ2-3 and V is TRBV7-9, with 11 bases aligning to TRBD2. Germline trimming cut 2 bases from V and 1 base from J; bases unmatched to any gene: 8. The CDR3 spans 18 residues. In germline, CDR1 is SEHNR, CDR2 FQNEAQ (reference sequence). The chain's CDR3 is CASSLLAGGPSGTDTQYF. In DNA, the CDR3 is TGTGCCAGCAGCTTACTAGCGGGGGGCCCCAGCGGCACAGATACGCAGTATTTT.

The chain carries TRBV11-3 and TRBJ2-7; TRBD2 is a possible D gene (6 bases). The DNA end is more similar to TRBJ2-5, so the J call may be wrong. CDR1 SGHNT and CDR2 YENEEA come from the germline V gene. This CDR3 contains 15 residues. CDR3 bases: TGTGCCAGCAGCTTAGATGCGGGGCCCCAAGAGACCCAGTACTTC. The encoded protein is CASSLDAGPQETQYF.

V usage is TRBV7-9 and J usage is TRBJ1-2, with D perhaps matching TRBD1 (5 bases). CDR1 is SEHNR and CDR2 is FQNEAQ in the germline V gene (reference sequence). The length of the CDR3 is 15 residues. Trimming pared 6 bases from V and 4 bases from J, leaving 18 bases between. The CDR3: CASSSVVGGSYGYTF. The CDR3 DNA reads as TGTGCCAGCAGTTCCGTAGTCGGGGGGAGCTATGGCTACACCTTC.

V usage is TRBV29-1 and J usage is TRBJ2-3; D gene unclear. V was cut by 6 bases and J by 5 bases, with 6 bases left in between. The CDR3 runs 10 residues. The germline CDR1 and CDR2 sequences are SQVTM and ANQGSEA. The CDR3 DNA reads TGCAGCGTAGGGATAGATACGCAGTATTTT. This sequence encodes CSVGIDTQYF.

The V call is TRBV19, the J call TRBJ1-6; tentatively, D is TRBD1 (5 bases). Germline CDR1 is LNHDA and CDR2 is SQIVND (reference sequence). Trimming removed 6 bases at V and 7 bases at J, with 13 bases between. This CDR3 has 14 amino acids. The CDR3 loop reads CASRTGAGNSPLHF. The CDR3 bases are TGTGCCAGTAGAACCGGGGCGGGAAATTCACCCCTCCACTTT.

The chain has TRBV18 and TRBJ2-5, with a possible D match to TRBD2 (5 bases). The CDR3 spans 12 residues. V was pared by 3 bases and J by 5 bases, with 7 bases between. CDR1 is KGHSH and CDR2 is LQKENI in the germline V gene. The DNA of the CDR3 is TGTGCCAGCTCACCCACGGGGGAGACCCAGTACTTC. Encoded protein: CASSPTGETQYF.

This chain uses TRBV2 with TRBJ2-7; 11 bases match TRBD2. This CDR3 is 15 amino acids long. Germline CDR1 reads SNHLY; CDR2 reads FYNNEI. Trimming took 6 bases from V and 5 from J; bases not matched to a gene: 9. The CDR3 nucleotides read TGTGCCAGCAGCTTACTAGCGGGGGCGTCTCACGAGCAGTACTTC. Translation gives CASSLLAGASHEQYF.

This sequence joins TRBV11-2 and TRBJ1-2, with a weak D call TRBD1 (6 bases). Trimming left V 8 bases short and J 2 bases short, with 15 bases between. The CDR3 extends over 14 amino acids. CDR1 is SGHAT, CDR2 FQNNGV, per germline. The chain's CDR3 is CASLPLDSNYGYTF. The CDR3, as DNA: TGTGCCAGCTTACCCCTGGACAGCAACTATGGCTACACCTTC.